Following are 23 T cell receptor beta chains from one sample sequenced in a study of cytomegalovirus exposure and HLA in healthy donors. The PCR had 60 Vbeta and 13 Jbeta primers. TCRdb keeps only in-frame clones here, not all; method: immunoSEQ multiplex PCR. The sample holds 100,000 to 150,000 clones, just under 80% seen once. Source material: PBMCs. The receptors derive from a man aged 25 to 40 in good health and CMV-seronegative.

This chain joins TRBV7-8 and TRBJ2-3; 9 nucleotides line up with TRBD2. The CDR3 loop spans 15 amino acids. Trimming removed 5 bases from V and 2 bases from J; junction bases left unmatched: 5. The germline V gene encodes CDR1 SGHVS and CDR2 FQNEAQ. CDR3 sequence (DNA): TGTGCCAGCAGCCCGGCGGGGGGGTTCACAGATACGCAGTATTTT. Protein sequence: CASSPAGGFTDTQYF.

This clone turned up a few times. The V and J genes are TRBV20-1 and TRBJ1-2; D is undetermined. This CDR3 comprises 11 residues. The germline V and J ends were trimmed by 5 bases and 4 bases, with 8 bases remaining between them. The germline V gene encodes CDR1 DFQATT and CDR2 SNEGSKA (reference sequence). The CDR3 DNA is TGCAGTGCTGGTAGTTTCTATGGCTACACCTTC. Protein: CSAGSFYGYTF.

The V call is TRBV27, the J call TRBJ2-5; 10 nucleotides match TRBD1. The CDR3 contains 14 residues. From germline, CDR1 is MNHEY and CDR2 SMNVEV (reference sequence). Losses at the gene ends were 5 bases for V and 5 bases for J; bases not matched to a gene: 5. The chain's CDR3 is CASSLTGGGETQYF. CDR3 nucleotide sequence: TGTGCCAGCAGTCTGACAGGGGGCGGCGAGACCCAGTACTTC.

The gene calls are TRBV12-5 and TRBJ1-5, with unresolved D. Germline V gene lookup returns CDR1 LGHNT and CDR2 FRNRAP. V shed 10 bases and J shed 1 base, with 11 bases lying between them. The CDR3 is made up of 13 amino acids. The CDR3 DNA follows: TGTGCTACCGGAGCGGAGAGCAATCAGCCCCAGCATTTT. Translated, it gives CATGAESNQPQHF.

This chain joins TRBV29-1 and TRBJ1-1; D may be TRBD1 (6 bases). The germline CDR1 and CDR2 sequences are SQVTM and ANQGSEA. This CDR3 comprises 11 residues. Trimming left V 7 bases short and J 10 bases short, with 16 bases between. The CDR3 protein is CSALGGAGAFF. The CDR3 coding sequence is TGCAGCGCGTTGGGGGGGGCGGGAGCTTTCTTT. The full variable domain, completed using reference TRBV29-1 and TRBJ1-1, is SAVISQKPSRDICQRGTSLTIQCQVDSQVTMMFWYRQQPGQSLTLIATANQGSEATYESGFVIDKFPISRPNLTFSTLTVSNMSPEDSSIYLCSALGGAGAFFGQGTRLTVV.

The rearrangement joins TRBV27 to TRBJ1-1; 11 nucleotides match TRBD1. J lost 0 bases, V lost 3 bases, and 9 bases had no gene match. The CDR3 consists of 18 residues. Germline V CDR1 and CDR2: MNHEY, SMNVEV (reference sequence). The CDR3 is CASSFQKGTGGMNTEAFF. The CDR3, as DNA: TGTGCCAGCAGTTTCCAAAAGGGGACAGGGGGGATGAACACTGAAGCTTTCTTT.

CDR3: CATRQGGDTEAFF. The CDR3 DNA reads TGTGCCACCAGACAGGGGGGGGACACTGAAGCTTTCTTT. The V and J genes are TRBV15 and TRBJ1-1; 8 bases agree with TRBD1. J was trimmed by 3 bases and V by 6 bases; bases with no gene match: 3. This CDR3 region has 13 residues. The germline CDR1 and CDR2 sequences are LNHNV and YYDKDF (reference sequence).

Only one count was recorded for this clone. This chain uses TRBV4-2 with TRBJ2-2; D is perhaps TRBD2 (7 bases). The CDR3 is 17 amino acids. The germline gives CDR1 LGHNA, CDR2 YNFKEQ. V gave up 0 bases and J gave up 7 bases, with 18 bases separating them. CDR3 nucleotide sequence: TGTGCCAGCAGCCAAGAAGGGACGGGGGGCCAAATCGGGGAGCTGTTTTTT. Its translation: CASSQEGTGGQIGELFF.

This clone was detected a few times. The chain combines TRBV4-1 with TRBJ2-7; TRBD2 agrees at 10 bases. The CDR3 is 21 amino acids. Per the germline V gene, CDR1 is MGHRA and CDR2 is YSYEKL. After removal of 1 base from V and 2 bases from J, the junction contained 20 bases not matched to a gene. CDR3 region: CASSQGQFSLSSGRVAYEQYF. In DNA, the CDR3 is TGCGCCAGCAGCCAAGGGCAGTTTAGTTTGTCTAGCGGGAGAGTCGCCTACGAGCAGTACTTC.

Only a few counts were recorded for this clone. This sequence joins TRBV5-6 and TRBJ1-4; D may be TRBD1 (6 bases). The CDR3 consists of 14 residues. Trimming removed 1 base at V and 5 bases at J, with 9 bases between. Germline CDR1 reads SGHDT; CDR2 reads YYEEEE. The CDR3 region has the DNA TGTGCCAGCAGCTTGACAGGGCTCAATGAAAAACTGTTTTTT. Its protein is CASSLTGLNEKLFF.

The CDR3, as DNA: TGTGCCAGCTCACCAGTGACTAGCGGGAGCTCCTACGAGCAGTACTTC. It specifies CASSPVTSGSSYEQYF. The chain combines TRBV18 with TRBJ2-7; 12 bases are a match to TRBD2. Germline-derived CDR1 and CDR2 are KGHSH and LQKENI. Losses at the gene ends were 2 bases for V and 0 bases for J; bases not matched to a gene: 2. There are 16 residues in the CDR3.

The chain recombines TRBV20-1 with TRBJ2-7; TRBD2 agrees at 7 bases. V gave up 5 bases and J gave up 5 bases; unmatched junction bases: 3. There are 11 residues in the CDR3. From germline, CDR1 is DFQATT and CDR2 SNEGSKA (reference sequence). CDR3 in amino acids: CSAGRGHEQYF. The CDR3 coding sequence is TGCAGTGCTGGGAGGGGACACGAGCAGTACTTC.

V is TRBV10-3 and J is TRBJ1-5; TRBD1 matches at 10 bases. After removal of 6 bases from V and 3 bases from J, the junction contained 5 bases not matched to a gene. The germline CDR1 and CDR2 sequences are ENHRY and SYGVKD. This CDR3 spans 15 amino acids. The CDR3 region has the DNA TGTGCCATCAGCGCCGGGACAGGGGACAATCAGCCCCAGCATTTT. As protein: CAISAGTGDNQPQHF.

This chain connects TRBV6-5 to TRBJ1-2, with D perhaps TRBD1 (6 bases). The CDR3 length is 14 residues. CDR1 is MNHEY, CDR2 SVGAGI, per germline. Between the trimmed V and J ends, which lost 2 bases and 4 bases, there was a span of 11 bases. The chain's CDR3 is CASSYGGQPYGYTF. CDR3 bases: TGTGCCAGCAGTTACGGGGGACAACCCTATGGCTACACCTTC.

The rearrangement joins TRBV2 to TRBJ1-2, with 9 bases lining up with TRBD1. CDR1 is SNHLY, CDR2 FYNNEI, per germline. Trimming cost V 1 base and J 8 bases; bases outside gene matches: 11. This CDR3 contains 16 residues. The CDR3 sequence: CASSEGSMRTGDGYTF. CDR3 DNA sequence: TGTGCCAGCAGTGAAGGGTCGATGAGGACAGGGGACGGCTACACCTTC. The full variable domain, completed using reference TRBV2 and TRBJ1-2, is EPEVTQTPSHQVTQMGQEVILRCVPISNHLYFYWYRQILGQKVEFLVSFYNNEISEKSEIFDDQFSVERPDGSNFTLKIRSTKLEDSAMYFCASSEGSMRTGDGYTFGSGTRLTVV.

The chain carries TRBV5-4 and TRBJ1-1; unclear D gene. This CDR3 comprises 12 residues. Between the trimmed V and J ends, which lost 1 base and 5 bases, there was a span of 6 bases. Germline V lookup: CDR1 SGHNT, CDR2 YYREEE (reference sequence). In nucleotides, the CDR3 is TGTGCCAGCAGCTTGTGGAGTACTGAAGCTTTCTTT. Encoded protein: CASSLWSTEAFF.

CDR3 sequence: CASTWDNSYEQYF. DNA for the CDR3: TGCGCCAGCACCTGGGACAACTCCTACGAGCAGTACTTC. This chain links TRBV5-1 with TRBJ2-7; a possible D gene is TRBD1 (6 bases). Germline CDR1 SGHRS, CDR2 YFSETQ. The CDR3 is 13 amino acids. Trimming took off 6 bases at V and 0 bases at J, with 10 bases between the two ends.

This clone was counted a few times. CDR3 residues: CASSPQSGGNQPQHF. For the CDR3, the DNA is TGTGCCAGCTCACCACAGTCAGGGGGCAATCAGCCCCAGCATTTT. The chain carries TRBV18 and TRBJ1-5; perhaps TRBD1 as D (6 bases). This CDR3 region has 15 residues. The V gene's germline CDR1 is KGHSH and CDR2 LQKENI. V lost 1 base to trimming and J lost 2 bases, with 9 bases between them.

The chain is built from TRBV6-5 and TRBJ2-7; 8 bases align to TRBD2. CDR3 size: 15 residues. V lost 4 bases and J lost 6; bases outside the gene matches: 11. CDR1 and CDR2 from the germline V gene are MNHEY and SVGAGI. DNA for the CDR3: TGTGCCAGCAGTTTTACTAGCGGACTGACTACCGAGCAGTACTTC. Its translation: CASSFTSGLTTEQYF.

This clone was counted a single time. The V gene is TRBV7-9, the J gene TRBJ1-4, with 7 bases fitting TRBD1. The V segment lost 4 bases and the J segment 3 bases; nucleotides outside the gene matches: 8. Germline V gives CDR1 SEHNR, CDR2 FQNEAQ (reference sequence). There are 16 residues in the CDR3. The CDR3 spells CASSSGTVGANEKLFF. DNA for the CDR3: TGTGCCAGCAGCTCCGGGACAGTCGGGGCTAATGAAAAACTGTTTTTT.

This rearrangement joins TRBV11-3 to TRBJ1-5, with TRBD1 identical over 7 bases. In germline, CDR1 is SGHNT, CDR2 YENEEA. Germline trimming cut 4 bases from V and 0 bases from J; bases unmatched to any gene: 18. The CDR3 consists of 20 residues. The CDR3 spells CASSSSSFQGGFDSNQPQHF. CDR3 coding DNA: TGTGCCAGCAGCTCCTCCTCATTCCAGGGGGGATTCGATAGCAATCAGCCCCAGCATTTT.

This clone turned up a few times. The V gene is TRBV5-4, the J gene TRBJ2-3; 7 nucleotides agree with TRBD1. Per germline, CDR1 SGHNT and CDR2 YYREEE (reference sequence). The CDR3 is 13 amino acids. Trimming at V came to 7 bases and at J to 5 bases, leaving 7 bases not matched to a gene. CDR3 DNA sequence: TGTGCCAGCGGGAACCAGGGGGAAGATACGCAGTATTTT. This encodes CASGNQGEDTQYF. The full variable domain, completed using reference TRBV5-4 and TRBJ2-3, is ETGVTQSPTHLIKTRGQQVTLRCSSQSGHNTVSWYQQALGQGPQFIFQYYREEENGRGNFPPRFSGLQFPNYSSELNVNALELDDSALYLCASGNQGEDTQYFGPGTRLTVL.

This rearrangement joins TRBV5-4 to TRBJ1-2; possibly TRBD1 for D (6 bases). The V end was cut by 1 base, the J end by 7 bases, with 17 bases between. The length of the CDR3 is 15 residues. CDR1 is SGHNT, CDR2 YYREEE, per germline (reference sequence). The CDR3 coding sequence is TGTGCCAGCAGCTTGACTCGAGGGGGTGGTGGTGGCTACACCTTC. This sequence encodes CASSLTRGGGGGYTF.